The 27 T cell receptor beta chains reported below all come from one sample, sequenced in a study of human T cells and chemical hapten exposure. From the RACE reads, TCRdb called clonotypes with MiXCR, one entry per CDR3 protein. The table has around 300,000 distinct CDR3 sequences, approximately 8% seen once. As to time point: pre-sensitization, week 0. Described treatment: therapeutic diphenylcyclopropenone sensitization with weekly scalp DPC. The sequences come from whole blood, collected in connection with sensitization to the hapten diphenylcyclopropenone (DPC). All receptors come from a man aged 18 to 35 with alopecia areata. Some clones in this sample may be carry-over from other donors' samples.

The CDR3 DNA is TGCAGTGCTAGACCCGGGGGTGACAATCAGCCCCAGCATTTT. This translates into CSARPGGDNQPQHF. The chain joins TRBV20-1 to TRBJ1-5, with a weak D call TRBD1 (5 bases). Trimming left V 2 bases short and J 3 bases short, with 11 bases between. This CDR3 is 14 amino acids long. Germline loops: CDR1 DFQATT, CDR2 SNEGSKA (reference sequence).

The chain links TRBV29-1 to TRBJ2-2; 7 nucleotides align to TRBD2. The CDR3 sequence is 15 residues long. CDR1 and CDR2 (germline): SQVTM, ANQGSEA. The trim removed 5 bases at V and 4 bases at J, leaving 10 bases unmatched. For the CDR3, the DNA is TGCAGCGTTCAAGTCGGGAGGCTCGGCACCGGGGAGCTGTTTTTT. This gives the protein CSVQVGRLGTGELFF.

The sample holds a few counts of this clonotype. This chain links TRBV18 with TRBJ1-1; no clear D gene. Germline values: CDR1 KGHSH, CDR2 LQKENI. V lost 1 base to trimming and J lost 1 base, with 13 bases between them. The CDR3 extends over 16 amino acids. The CDR3 spells CASSPREGTRNTEAFF. The CDR3 DNA follows: TGTGCCAGCTCACCACGGGAGGGAACCAGGAACACTGAAGCTTTCTTT.

In its sample, this clonotype was seen a few times. The V and J genes are TRBV12-3 or TRBV12-4 and TRBJ1-5; D unresolved. Trimming stripped 6 bases from V and 3 bases from J, with 18 bases between. There are 16 residues in the CDR3. CDR3 amino acids: CASRRPGTHSNQPQHF. Here the CDR3 DNA reads TGTGCCAGCAGACGTCCAGGCACCCACTCCAATCAGCCCCAGCATTTT.

In this sample, this clonotype turned up a few times. This chain joins TRBV6-2 or TRBV6-3 and TRBJ2-2; no definite D call. Germline assignment: CDR1 MNHEY and CDR2 SVGEGT. This CDR3 is 13 amino acids long. Between the trimmed V and J ends, which lost 8 bases and 0 bases, there was a span of 7 bases. CDR3 coding DNA: TGTGCCAGCGGCCAGTCGAACACCGGGGAGCTGTTTTTT. It specifies CASGQSNTGELFF.

This clonotype has more than one count but fewer than ten. V and J are TRBV6-5 and TRBJ1-1, with a weak D call TRBD1 (6 bases). The V gene lost 2 bases and the J gene lost 4 bases, with 8 bases spanning the gap. The CDR3 is 13 amino acids. CDR1 is MNHEY and CDR2 is SVGAGI in the germline V gene. The CDR3 region is CASSYRGSTEAFF. The CDR3 DNA reads as TGTGCCAGCAGTTACAGGGGGTCCACTGAAGCTTTCTTT.

CDR3 sequence: CSVELLAGDRNEQFF. CDR3 DNA sequence: TGCAGCGTTGAATTACTAGCGGGGGATAGAAATGAGCAGTTCTTC. V usage is TRBV29-1 and J usage is TRBJ2-1, with 11 positions matching TRBD2. The trim removed 2 bases at V and 7 bases at J, leaving 7 bases unmatched. The CDR3 sequence is 15 residues long. Germline V gives CDR1 SQVTM, CDR2 ANQGSEA.

There are many counts of this clonotype. Written as DNA, the CDR3 is TGTGCCAGCAGAACCCGCGGACGGGATTCACCCCTCCACTTT. It codes for CASRTRGRDSPLHF. The rearrangement joins TRBV27 to TRBJ1-6; no clear D. The CDR3 totals 14 residues. V shed 6 bases and J shed 8 bases, with 14 bases lying between them. Germline-derived CDR1 and CDR2 are MNHEY and SMNVEV (reference sequence).

The gene calls are TRBV20-1 and TRBJ2-1, with a possible D match to TRBD2 (6 bases). Germline V gene sequence: CDR1 DFQATT, CDR2 SNEGSKA (reference sequence). This CDR3 region has 12 residues. The CDR3 bases are TGCAGCCTTAGCGGTACCTACAATGAGCAGTTCTTC. Its protein product is CSLSGTYNEQFF.

In its sample, this clonotype was seen a few times. The V gene is TRBV4-3, the J gene TRBJ2-4, with D uncertain. V was pared by 0 bases and J by 5 bases, with 11 bases between. This CDR3 has 15 residues. Germline assignment: CDR1 LGHNA and CDR2 YSLEER. This CDR3 reads CASSQEGSRENIQYF. DNA of the CDR3: TGCGCCAGCAGCCAAGAGGGTAGTAGGGAAAACATTCAGTACTTC.

This clonotype was observed many times. V and J are TRBV7-6 and TRBJ1-4; D not resolved. The length of the CDR3 is 13 residues. Germline loops: CDR1 SGHVS, CDR2 FNYEAQ. V gave up 5 bases and J gave up 4 bases, with 8 bases separating them. The CDR3 region has the DNA TGTGCCAGCAGCGACGGCCTTAATGAAAAACTGTTTTTT. Translated, it gives CASSDGLNEKLFF.

This chain joins TRBV13 and TRBJ2-1, with 7 bases fitting TRBD2. J lost 4 bases, V lost 6 bases, and 9 bases had no gene match. The CDR3 extends over 15 amino acids. The germline CDR1 and CDR2 sequences are PRHDT and FYEKMQ (reference sequence). The chain's CDR3 is CASSPTSKPYNEQFF. The CDR3, as DNA: TGTGCCAGCAGTCCGACTAGCAAGCCGTACAATGAGCAGTTCTTC.

This clonotype came up a few times. The J gene is TRBJ2-5, the V gene TRBV25-1; 8 bases align to TRBD2. The germline V gene has CDR1 MGHDK and CDR2 SYGVNS. The trim removed 7 bases at V and 5 bases at J, leaving 9 bases unmatched. The CDR3 is 14 residues long. The CDR3 DNA reads TGTGCCAGCAATTCTCGGGGGGGCACTGAGACCCAGTACTTC. Residues: CASNSRGGTETQYF.

This clonotype has only a few counts. The chain carries TRBV21-1 and TRBJ1-1; the table's D call TRBD1 went unverified against the DNA. TRBV21-1 has pseudogene status. The CDR3 length is 17 residues. The CDR3 bases are TGTGCCAGCAGCAAAGAGGGACAGGGAGCCCGGAACACTGAAGCTTTCTTT. Translated: CASSKEGQGARNTEAFF.

The chain uses TRBV6-5 and TRBJ2-2; 7 bases align to TRBD1. Germline CDR1 is MNHEY and CDR2 is SVGAGI. Unmatched junction bases numbered 4, after V lost 0 bases and J lost 0 bases. This CDR3 is built from 17 residues. The CDR3 spells CASSYSGDSPNTGELFF. The CDR3 DNA reads as TGTGCCAGCAGTTACTCAGGGGACAGCCCGAACACCGGGGAGCTGTTTTTT.

In this sample, this clonotype turned up a few times. The chain uses TRBV6-6 and TRBJ1-6; TRBD1 agrees at 8 bases. The V segment lost 6 bases and the J segment 8 bases; nucleotides outside the gene matches: 3. Per germline, CDR1 MNHNY and CDR2 SVGAGI (reference sequence). There are 13 residues in the CDR3. The CDR3 coding sequence is TGTGCCAGCAGACCGGACAGGGATTCACCCCTCCACTTT. Its translation: CASRPDRDSPLHF.

This clonotype occurred a few times. CDR3 nucleotides: TGTGCCAGCAGCTTGGATATGGGGGGCAATCAGCCCCAGCATTTT. It codes for CASSLDMGGNQPQHF. This rearrangement joins TRBV5-4 to TRBJ1-5, with D perhaps matching TRBD1 (5 bases). The CDR3 is made up of 15 amino acids. Trimming pared 0 bases from V and 2 bases from J, leaving 9 bases between. CDR1 and CDR2 from the germline V gene are SGHNT and YYREEE (reference sequence). The variable domain in full, completed from reference TRBV5-4 and TRBJ1-5, reads ETGVTQSPTHLIKTRGQQVTLRCSSQSGHNTVSWYQQALGQGPQFIFQYYREEENGRGNFPPRFSGLQFPNYSSELNVNALELDDSALYLCASSLDMGGNQPQHFGDGTRLSIL.

This clonotype has only a few counts. This chain links TRBV10-3 with TRBJ1-1, with D unresolved. This CDR3 has 12 amino acids. CDR1 ENHRY and CDR2 SYGVKD come from the germline V gene. Between the trimmed V and J ends, which lost 2 bases and 2 bases, there was a span of 3 bases. The CDR3 reads CAISEINTEAFF. The CDR3 DNA follows: TGTGCCATCAGTGAGATAAACACTGAAGCTTTCTTT.

This clonotype has just a few counts. The V call is TRBV5-1, the J call TRBJ1-6; 7 bases fit TRBD1. Germline lookup yields CDR1 SGHRS and CDR2 YFSETQ. The CDR3 is made up of 14 amino acids. V lost 6 bases and J lost 9; bases outside the gene matches: 9. CDR3 bases: TGCGCCAGCATCCGACAGGGACTTCGTTCACCCCTCCACTTT. It specifies CASIRQGLRSPLHF.

The rearrangement joins TRBV7-3 to TRBJ2-4; D is uncertain. V was cut by 5 bases and J by 0 bases, with 17 bases left in between. Germline V gene sequence: CDR1 SGHTA, CDR2 FQGTGA. CDR3 length: 17 residues. The CDR3: CASSPGAESLAKNIQYF. The CDR3 DNA sequence: TGTGCCAGCAGCCCCGGCGCCGAATCCCTAGCCAAAAACATTCAGTACTTC. The full variable domain, with the rest looked up from reference TRBV7-3 and TRBJ2-4, is GAGVSQTPSNKVTEKGKYVELRCDPISGHTALYWYRQSLGQGPEFLIYFQGTGAADDSGLPNDRFFAVRPEGSVSTLKIQRTERGDSAVYLCASSPGAESLAKNIQYFGAGTRLSVL.

CDR3 in DNA: TGTGCCAGCAGCCCGGACCATACAGGGTGGAGCGAAGCTTTCTTT. It is translated as CASSPDHTGWSEAFF. The chain employs TRBV5-4 and TRBJ1-1; D is possibly TRBD1 (6 bases). Trimming removed 4 bases from V and 8 bases from J, with 21 bases in between. Germline V gene data show CDR1 as SGHNT and CDR2 as YYREEE (reference sequence). This CDR3 comprises 15 residues.

This clonotype has at least ten counts. This chain joins TRBV28 and TRBJ2-1; D call uncertain. V shed 2 bases and J shed 5 bases, with 10 bases lying between them. Germline CDR1 is MDHEN and CDR2 is SYDVKM. This CDR3 spans 14 amino acids. This CDR3 reads CASSLGGVDNEQFF. As DNA, the CDR3 is TGTGCCAGCAGTTTAGGTGGGGTGGACAATGAGCAGTTCTTC.

In its sample, this clonotype was seen a few times. V is TRBV4-2 and J is TRBJ2-5; possibly TRBD1 or TRBD2 for D (6 bases each). V gave up 0 bases and J gave up 4 bases, with 12 bases separating them. This CDR3 has 15 amino acids. CDR1 is LGHNA, CDR2 YNFKEQ, per germline. CDR3 sequence reads: CASSQDYGGIETQYF. The CDR3 DNA is TGTGCCAGCAGCCAAGATTACGGGGGCATAGAGACCCAGTACTTC.

The chain links TRBV13 to TRBJ1-6, with D hard to call. Per the germline V gene, CDR1 is PRHDT and CDR2 is FYEKMQ (reference sequence). The V end was cut by 0 bases, the J end by 9 bases, with 12 bases between. The CDR3 extends over 15 amino acids. This CDR3 reads CASSLGRTGASPLHF. Written as DNA, the CDR3 is TGTGCCAGCAGCTTAGGCCGCACGGGTGCTTCACCCCTCCACTTT.

This clonotype has just a few counts. The gene calls are TRBV6-5 and TRBJ1-5; possible D gene TRBD1, 5 bases. The germline V gene has CDR1 MNHEY and CDR2 SVGAGI. V was shortened by 6 bases and J by 4 bases, with 19 bases between the two germline ends. There are 16 residues in the CDR3. The CDR3 reads CASRRRTGPSNQPQHF. Here the CDR3 DNA reads TGTGCCAGCAGGAGGAGGACGGGGCCTTCTAATCAGCCCCAGCATTTT.

In this sample, this clonotype turned up a few times. The V and J genes are TRBV18 and TRBJ1-1; TRBD1 agrees at 9 bases. V lost 2 bases, J lost 11 bases, and 9 bases stayed unmatched. This CDR3 has 14 amino acids. Germline V gene data show CDR1 as KGHSH and CDR2 as LQKENI. The CDR3 DNA reads as TGTGCCAGCTCACCAAAAGAGGGGACAGGGCATGCTTTCTTT. Translation: CASSPKEGTGHAFF.

This clonotype was observed a handful of times. This sequence joins TRBV2 and TRBJ2-1; TRBD2 agrees at 9 bases. Trimming removed 6 bases from V and 10 bases from J; junction bases left unmatched: 7. The V gene's germline CDR1 is SNHLY and CDR2 FYNNEI. This CDR3 has 13 residues. The CDR3 nucleotides are TGTGCCAGCAGCGTAGCGGGGGCCTGGGAGCAGTTCTTC. It yields the protein CASSVAGAWEQFF.